One and the same sample provided the 3 T cell receptor beta chains below, sequenced in a study of beta chain features in type 1 diabetes. Study results and limitations: Shorter TCRB CDR3s, moderately but significantly so, marked every one of the four CD4+ subsets in Type 1 diabetes patients.

What these receptors recognize is not known. Every isolated RNA sample was fully reverse transcribed, so sequencing captured expressed TCRB transcripts. Libraries were prepared by immunoSEQ multiplex PCR; TCRdb keeps only in-frame clonotypes and omits some of them. The sample has 600,000 to 750,000 clones; around 11% are singletons. Sequenced: naive CD4+ T cells from blood. Receptors originate from a man aged 25 to 40 with type 1 diabetes.

This clone was found a few times. The J gene is TRBJ2-7, the V gene TRBV19, with 12 bases fitting TRBD2. The V gene end was trimmed by 4 bases and the J gene end by 5 bases; junction bases not matched to a gene: 6. The CDR3 contains 15 residues. Germline-derived CDR1 and CDR2 are LNHDA and SQIVND (reference sequence). The CDR3 loop is CASSTGLAGFHEQYF. Written as DNA, the CDR3 is TGTGCCAGTAGTACGGGACTAGCGGGTTTCCACGAGCAGTACTTC.

The chain couples TRBV5-8 to TRBJ1-2; D gene unclear. Germline-derived CDR1 and CDR2 are SGHTS and YDEGEE. This CDR3 region has 13 residues. Deletions cut 4 bases from V and 3 bases from J, with 10 bases between. The CDR3 sequence: CASSPGLHYGYTF. CDR3 in DNA: TGTGCCAGCAGCCCGGGTTTACACTATGGCTACACCTTC.

This clone was seen a few times. The J gene is TRBJ1-1, the V gene TRBV25-1; no definite D call. The V end was cut by 7 bases, the J end by 3 bases, with 9 bases between. This CDR3 spans 12 amino acids. The V gene's germline CDR1 is MGHDK and CDR2 SYGVNS. The CDR3 is CASISQDTEAFF. The CDR3 DNA sequence: TGTGCCAGCATATCCCAGGACACTGAAGCTTTCTTT.